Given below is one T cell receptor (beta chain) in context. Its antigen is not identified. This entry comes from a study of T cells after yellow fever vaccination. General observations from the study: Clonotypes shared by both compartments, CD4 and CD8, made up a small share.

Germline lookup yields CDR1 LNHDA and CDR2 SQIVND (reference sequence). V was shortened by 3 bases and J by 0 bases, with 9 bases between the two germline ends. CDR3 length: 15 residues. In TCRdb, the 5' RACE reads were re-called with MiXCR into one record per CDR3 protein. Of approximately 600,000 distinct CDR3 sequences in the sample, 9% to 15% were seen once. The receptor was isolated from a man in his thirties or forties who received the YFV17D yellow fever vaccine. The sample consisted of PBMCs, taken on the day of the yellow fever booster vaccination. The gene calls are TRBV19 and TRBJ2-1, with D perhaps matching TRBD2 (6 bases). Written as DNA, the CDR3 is TGTGCCAGTAGTATGGGGAGGAGCTCCTACAATGAGCAGTTCTTC. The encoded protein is CASSMGRSSYNEQFF.